These 31 T cell receptor beta chains were sequenced from one sample in a study of T cells after yellow fever vaccination. A single record per CDR3 protein comes from TCRdb applying MiXCR to the 5' RACE reads. Of around 120,000 distinct CDR3 sequences in the sample, 5.5% to 8% were seen once. The sequenced sample was CD4+ T cells sorted from PBMCs, obtained roughly seven weeks after the first yellow fever vaccination. The receptor set was obtained from a young man who received the YFV17D yellow fever vaccine.

This clonotype was observed at least ten times. This chain links TRBV5-6 with TRBJ1-4; tentatively, D is TRBD1 (5 bases). This CDR3 comprises 16 residues. V dropped 0 bases and J dropped 7 bases, with 16 bases sitting between them. Germline assignment: CDR1 SGHDT and CDR2 YYEEEE. CDR3 coding DNA: TGTGCCAGCAGCTTGGATCCTGGCAGGGCGGGTGAAAAACTGTTTTTT. This codes for CASSLDPGRAGEKLFF.

This clonotype has a count of ten or more. The chain links TRBV12-3 or TRBV12-4 to TRBJ2-3, with D possibly matching TRBD2 (6 bases). V was shortened by 6 bases and J by 2 bases, with 18 bases between the two germline ends. The CDR3 sequence is 16 residues long. Here the CDR3 DNA reads TGTGCCAGCAGCCACCAGGGTGGGACTTACACAGATACGCAGTATTTT. The encoded protein is CASSHQGGTYTDTQYF.

This clonotype was counted many times. This chain links TRBV7-3 with TRBJ2-2, with 11 bases lining up with TRBD1. The ends lost 3 bases at V and 4 bases at J; junction bases unmatched: 10. Germline CDR1 is SGHTA and CDR2 is FQGTGA. This CDR3 spans 18 amino acids. CDR3 sequence: CASSFSGQGARSTGELFF. The DNA of the CDR3 is TGTGCCAGCAGCTTCTCCGGACAGGGGGCGCGCAGCACCGGGGAGCTGTTTTTT.

This clonotype was observed at least ten times. This rearrangement joins TRBV7-2 to TRBJ2-2; D is uncertain. The CDR3 has 15 amino acids. Deletions cut 3 bases from V and 6 bases from J, with 14 bases between. Germline CDR1 and CDR2: SGHTA and FQGNSA. CDR3 sequence reads: CASSFGFSGAGELFF. In nucleotides, the CDR3 is TGTGCCAGCAGCTTCGGGTTTTCGGGTGCCGGGGAGCTGTTTTTT.

This clonotype has ten or more counts. The V call is TRBV6-5, the J call TRBJ2-4, with TRBD2 as a possible D gene (6 bases). The germline V and J ends were trimmed by 2 bases and 2 bases, with 13 bases remaining between them. This CDR3 region has 16 residues. Germline V gives CDR1 MNHEY, CDR2 SVGAGI. The CDR3 DNA sequence: TGTGCCAGCAGTTACGCGGGCGGAGGGTCCAAAAACATTCAGTACTTC. Translation gives CASSYAGGGSKNIQYF.

There are many counts of this clonotype. This chain connects TRBV5-8 to TRBJ2-5; perhaps D is TRBD1 or TRBD2 (5 bases each). The germline gives CDR1 SGHTS, CDR2 YDEGEE. V gave up 5 bases and J gave up 5 bases, with 13 bases separating them. This CDR3 has 13 residues. CDR3 nucleotide sequence: TGTGCCAGCAGTCTGACCGGGGCGGAGACCCAGTACTTC. Its protein is CASSLTGAETQYF.

This clonotype was seen many times. This sequence joins TRBV18 and TRBJ2-1, with TRBD1 matching 9 bases. This CDR3 region has 15 residues. The ends lost 6 bases at V and 6 bases at J; junction bases unmatched: 9. The germline V gene has CDR1 KGHSH and CDR2 LQKENI. CDR3 sequence reads: CASSERTGEGNEQFF. CDR3 DNA sequence: TGTGCCAGCTCCGAAAGGACAGGGGAGGGCAATGAGCAGTTCTTC. The whole variable domain, filled in from reference TRBV18 and TRBJ2-1, reads NAGVMQNPRHLVRRRGQEARLRCSPMKGHSHVYWYRQLPEEGLKFMVYLQKENIIDESGMPKERFSAEFPKEGPSILRIQQVVRGDSAAYFCASSERTGEGNEQFFGPGTRLTVL.

This clonotype came up many times. V and J are TRBV11-1 and TRBJ2-1; D may match TRBD1 or TRBD2 (6 bases each). The germline V and J ends were trimmed by 0 bases and 12 bases, with 12 bases remaining between them. The CDR3 length is 13 residues. Germline lookup yields CDR1 SGHAT and CDR2 FQDESV (reference sequence). The CDR3 region has the DNA TGTGCCAGCAGCTTAGCCGGAGGGGGAGGGCAGTTCTTC. As protein: CASSLAGGGGQFF.

This clonotype was recorded at least ten times. The chain has TRBV29-1 and TRBJ2-6; TRBD1 is a possible D gene (7 bases). CDR1 and CDR2 (germline): SQVTM, ANQGSEA. With 7 bases removed from V and 4 bases from J, the gap between germline ends came to 14 bases. The CDR3 is 14 amino acids. The CDR3 DNA is TGCAGCGCGCAGGGGGGATCCGGGGCCAACGTCCTGACTTTC. Residues: CSAQGGSGANVLTF.

The table lists this clonotype with a few counts. This chain joins TRBV5-1 and TRBJ1-6, with D possibly being TRBD1 (6 bases). The germline V and J ends were trimmed by 4 bases and 8 bases, with 25 bases remaining between them. CDR1 SGHRS and CDR2 YFSETQ come from the germline V gene. The CDR3 contains 18 residues. The CDR3 nucleotides are TGCGCCAGCAGCCCGTACGGACCCACCGGGGGCGTAGATTCACCCCTCCACTTT. This codes for CASSPYGPTGGVDSPLHF.

This clonotype was recorded many times. V is TRBV18 and J is TRBJ2-1; 11 nucleotides agree with TRBD2. This CDR3 contains 17 residues. CDR1 is KGHSH and CDR2 is LQKENI in the germline V gene. V lost 1 base, J lost 1 base, and 3 bases stayed unmatched. The CDR3 region has the DNA TGTGCCAGCTCACCACTGACTAGCGGGGAATCCTACAATGAGCAGTTCTTC. Translating it yields CASSPLTSGESYNEQFF.

This clonotype was detected a few times. V is TRBV18 and J is TRBJ2-6, with D tentatively TRBD1 (6 bases). The V end lost 3 bases, the J end lost 0 bases, and 15 bases lay between the germline ends. CDR3 length: 18 residues. From germline, CDR1 is KGHSH and CDR2 LQKENI. The CDR3 DNA sequence: TGTGCCAGCTCACCTCAGGGGCCCACGAACTCTGGGGCCAACGTCCTGACTTTC. Protein sequence: CASSPQGPTNSGANVLTF.

This chain connects TRBV7-2 to TRBJ1-1; D is ambiguous. V gave up 2 bases and J gave up 7 bases, with 11 bases separating them. The germline V gene has CDR1 SGHTA and CDR2 FQGNSA. There are 13 residues in the CDR3. The CDR3 here is CASSLYLEVEAFF. The CDR3 DNA follows: TGTGCCAGCAGCTTATATCTTGAGGTTGAAGCTTTCTTT. Full variable domain (outside the CDR3, taken from reference TRBV7-2 and TRBJ1-1): GAGVSQSPSNKVTEKGKDVELRCDPISGHTALYWYRQSLGQGLEFLIYFQGNSAPDKSGLPSDRFSAERTGGSVSTLTIQRTQQEDSAVYLCASSLYLEVEAFFGQGTRLTVV.

This clonotype was seen ten or more times. The chain couples TRBV20-1 to TRBJ1-2; D unclear. The CDR3 totals 12 residues. V lost 0 bases to trimming and J lost 7 bases, with 9 bases between them. Germline V gene lookup returns CDR1 DFQATT and CDR2 SNEGSKA (reference sequence). The CDR3 loop is CSARDSAGGYTF. In DNA, the CDR3 is TGCAGTGCTAGAGATTCAGCGGGTGGCTACACCTTC.

This clonotype was seen many times. The CDR3 nucleotides read TGTGCCAGCAGTTACAATCGCGGCGTCCGTGTCGGCGGCTACACCTTC. Its translation: CASSYNRGVRVGGYTF. This sequence joins TRBV6-2 or TRBV6-3 and TRBJ1-2, with no clear D. Between the trimmed V and J ends, which lost 2 bases and 8 bases, there was a span of 21 bases. The CDR3 runs 16 residues. CDR1 is MNHEY, CDR2 SVGEGT, per germline.

The DNA for the CDR3 is TGTGCCAGCACCTGGACAGGGGGCGATGGCTACACCTTC. Amino acid sequence: CASTWTGGDGYTF. The chain combines TRBV28 with TRBJ1-2; 11 bases map to TRBD1. This CDR3 comprises 13 residues. The germline gives CDR1 MDHEN, CDR2 SYDVKM. V lost 7 bases, J lost 6 bases, and 4 bases stayed unmatched.

The chain couples TRBV5-6 to TRBJ2-1; D possibly corresponds to TRBD1 (6 bases). Germline values: CDR1 SGHDT, CDR2 YYEEEE. Trimming stripped 3 bases from V and 0 bases from J, with 16 bases between. The CDR3 consists of 17 residues. The CDR3 sequence: CASSYTPGTLSYNEQFF. The CDR3 DNA follows: TGTGCCAGCAGCTACACCCCCGGGACACTCTCCTACAATGAGCAGTTCTTC. Full variable domain (outside the CDR3, taken from reference TRBV5-6 and TRBJ2-1): DAGVTQSPTHLIKTRGQQVTLRCSPKSGHDTVSWYQQALGQGPQFIFQYYEEEERQRGNFPDRFSGHQFPNYSSELNVNALLLGDSALYLCASSYTPGTLSYNEQFFGPGTRLTVL.

Ten or more counts support this clonotype. This rearrangement joins TRBV7-6 to TRBJ2-6, with 7 nucleotides matching TRBD2. Germline V gene sequence: CDR1 SGHVS, CDR2 FNYEAQ. J lost 0 bases, V lost 10 bases, and 3 bases had no gene match. The CDR3 length is 14 residues. The DNA for the CDR3 is TGTGCCACTCGGGGGGTCTCTGGGGCCAACGTCCTGACTTTC. Residues: CATRGVSGANVLTF.

The chain combines TRBV7-2 with TRBJ1-3; TRBD1 matches at 7 bases. CDR1 and CDR2 from the germline V gene are SGHTA and FQGNSA. CDR3 length: 13 amino acids. V was clipped by 6 bases and J by 8 bases; unmatched bases: 7. The CDR3 sequence is CASRTQGWDTIYF. CDR3 in DNA: TGTGCCAGCAGGACACAGGGGTGGGACACCATATATTTT.

This clonotype was seen repeatedly, ten times or more. The gene calls are TRBV7-8 and TRBJ1-5, with a tentative D call TRBD1 (6 bases). V lost 5 bases and J lost 0, with 14 bases in between. The CDR3 sequence is 16 residues long. Germline V gene data show CDR1 as SGHVS and CDR2 as FQNEAQ. CDR3 sequence (DNA): TGTGCCAGCAGCGCGTACAGGGTACCTAGCAATCAGCCCCAGCATTTT. Translating gives CASSAYRVPSNQPQHF.

This clonotype has ten or more counts. CDR3 DNA: TGCGCCAGCAGCCACAACAGGGGTAGGGCCGGGGAGCTGTTTTTT. Its protein product is CASSHNRGRAGELFF. The V gene is TRBV4-1, the J gene TRBJ2-2; 7 bases agree with TRBD1. The CDR3 sequence is 15 residues long. The germline gives CDR1 MGHRA, CDR2 YSYEKL. The ends lost 3 bases at V and 6 bases at J; junction bases unmatched: 7.

This clonotype was found many times. The V call is TRBV3-1, the J call TRBJ2-1, with D unclear. V lost 4 bases, J lost 7 bases, and 17 bases lay in between. Germline CDR1 and CDR2: LGHDT and YNNKEL (reference sequence). This CDR3 comprises 15 residues. The CDR3 DNA reads as TGTGCCAGCAGCCGAGCCCCGTCTAGATCAAATGAGCAGTTCTTC. Its protein is CASSRAPSRSNEQFF.

This clonotype was seen many times. The chain joins TRBV29-1 to TRBJ2-3, with D maybe TRBD1 (6 bases). CDR3 size: 12 residues. V lost 5 bases to trimming and J lost 1 base, with 7 bases between them. Germline V gives CDR1 SQVTM, CDR2 ANQGSEA. CDR3: CSVRQGTDTQYF. The CDR3, as DNA: TGCAGCGTTCGACAGGGCACAGATACGCAGTATTTT.

This clonotype was picked up many times. The chain links TRBV10-2 to TRBJ1-1; 9 positions agree with TRBD1. V shed 4 bases and J 8 bases; nucleotides not matched to a gene: 5. CDR1 and CDR2 (germline): WSHSY, SAAADI. This CDR3 has 13 amino acids. DNA for the CDR3: TGCGCCAGCAGTGTACAGGGGGCTGGAGAAGCTTTCTTT. The encoded protein is CASSVQGAGEAFF.

This clonotype was counted many times. The chain links TRBV7-2 to TRBJ2-2; no definite D call. The germline V and J ends were trimmed by 4 bases and 4 bases, with 7 bases remaining between them. Germline values: CDR1 SGHTA, CDR2 FQGNSA. The CDR3 length is 13 residues. CDR3 coding DNA: TGTGCCAGCAGCTCTAGGCTCACCGGGGAGCTGTTTTTT. It yields the protein CASSSRLTGELFF.

This clonotype was counted many times. The chain combines TRBV6-2 or TRBV6-3 with TRBJ1-1, with D perhaps TRBD1 (6 bases). The CDR3 has 14 amino acids. Trimming removed 8 bases from V and 1 base from J, with 14 bases in between. The V gene's germline CDR1 is MNHEY and CDR2 SVGEGT. The CDR3 nucleotides are TGTGCCAGCTTCAGGGGACCCCGGAACACTGAAGCTTTCTTT. Encoded protein: CASFRGPRNTEAFF.

The chain is built from TRBV5-1 and TRBJ2-7; D is undetermined. Trimming took off 2 bases at V and 2 bases at J, with 11 bases between the two ends. Germline assignment: CDR1 SGHRS and CDR2 YFSETQ. The CDR3 is 14 amino acids. CDR3 residues: CASSFGRMPYEQYF. For the CDR3, the DNA is TGCGCCAGCAGCTTCGGCAGGATGCCCTACGAGCAGTACTTC.

This chain connects TRBV19 to TRBJ1-5, with unresolved D. Germline V gives CDR1 LNHDA, CDR2 SQIVND (reference sequence). V gave up 8 bases and J gave up 3 bases, with 8 bases separating them. The CDR3 is 12 amino acids. In DNA form, the CDR3 reads TGTGCCAGTCGGGATCCCAATCAGCCCCAGCATTTT. As protein: CASRDPNQPQHF.

This clonotype showed up many times. This sequence joins TRBV7-2 and TRBJ1-2, with D possibly matching TRBD1 (6 bases). This CDR3 is built from 14 residues. Germline V gene sequence: CDR1 SGHTA, CDR2 FQGNSA. V shed 4 bases and J shed 8 bases, with 17 bases lying between them. The CDR3 is CASSSDRQGQGYTF. DNA for the CDR3: TGTGCCAGCAGCTCAGATCGCCAGGGGCAGGGCTACACCTTC.

In this sample, this clonotype turned up a few times. The chain has TRBV5-6 and TRBJ2-1; TRBD2 matches 10 bases. CDR1 is SGHDT and CDR2 is YYEEEE in the germline V gene. The CDR3 is 14 residues long. The junction had 4 bases not matched to a gene; V was cut back by 1 base and J by 9 bases. The CDR3 DNA reads as TGTGCCAGCAGCTTGCTAGCGGGGGTGGGTGAGCAGTTCTTC. This sequence encodes CASSLLAGVGEQFF.

This clonotype was recorded many times. The rearrangement links TRBV7-6 to TRBJ1-6; 8 bases align to TRBD1. Germline loops: CDR1 SGHVS, CDR2 FNYEAQ. The CDR3 contains 16 residues. Germline trimming cut 5 bases from V and 4 bases from J; bases unmatched to any gene: 7. The CDR3, as DNA: TGTGCCAGCAGCCCAAGGGACAGGAGTTATAATTCACCCCTCCACTTT. Translation: CASSPRDRSYNSPLHF.